A single sample gave rise to the 23 T cell receptor beta chains below, sequenced in a study of T cells in Graves' hyperthyroidism and ophthalmopathy. Amplified TCR beta CDR3 regions came from RNA transcripts. First-round RT-PCR of the TCR CDR3 relied on the HTBI primer set. TCRdb independently ran MiXCR on the multiplex PCR reads; one entry per CDR3 protein. The sample consists of approximately 220,000 distinct CDR3 sequences, around 17% of them appearing once. Source material: blood. Receptors originate from a middle-aged man with Graves' hyperthyroidism.

The chain recombines TRBV4-1 with TRBJ1-6; D ambiguous. Per the germline V gene, CDR1 is MGHRA and CDR2 is YSYEKL. V was clipped by 0 bases and J by 4 bases, with 10 bases between them. The CDR3 runs 16 residues. CDR3 bases: TGCGCCAGCAGCCAAGACAGGACCAATTATAATTCACCCCTCCACTTT. Its translation is CASSQDRTNYNSPLHF.

This clonotype has ten or more counts. CDR3 region: CASGTEGFYEQYF. CDR3 nucleotides: TGTGCCAGCGGGACAGAGGGTTTCTACGAGCAGTACTTC. V gene TRBV3-1 combines with J gene TRBJ2-7; 7 bases align to TRBD1. Germline V gene data show CDR1 as LGHDT and CDR2 as YNNKEL (reference sequence). V lost 8 bases to trimming and J lost 3 bases; unmatched junction nucleotides: 7. There are 13 residues in the CDR3.

In its sample, this clonotype was seen many times. The chain couples TRBV7-2 to TRBJ2-7; 8 nucleotides match TRBD1. The CDR3 spans 14 residues. CDR1 is SGHTA and CDR2 is FQGNSA in the germline V gene. V shed 5 bases and J 0 bases; nucleotides not matched to a gene: 3. In nucleotides, the CDR3 is TGTGCCAGCAGCCTTGACAGGGGCTCCTACGAGCAGTACTTC. Residues: CASSLDRGSYEQYF. Variable domain in full (rest from reference TRBV7-2 and TRBJ2-7): GAGVSQSPSNKVTEKGKDVELRCDPISGHTALYWYRQSLGQGLEFLIYFQGNSAPDKSGLPSDRFSAERTGGSVSTLTIQRTQQEDSAVYLCASSLDRGSYEQYFGPGTRLTVT.

Ten or more counts support this clonotype. V is TRBV18 and J is TRBJ1-5; D is unclear. V dropped 5 bases and J dropped 0 bases, with 5 bases sitting between them. This CDR3 spans 13 amino acids. Germline CDR1 and CDR2: KGHSH and LQKENI. The CDR3 DNA reads TGTGCCAGCTCAGAGTATAGCAATCAGCCCCAGCATTTT. This sequence encodes CASSEYSNQPQHF.

The rearrangement links TRBV12-3 or TRBV12-4 to TRBJ2-3; D remains unclear. V was shortened by 8 bases and J by 6 bases, with 12 bases between the two germline ends. The CDR3 runs to 12 residues. The CDR3 loop reads CASGGLADTQYF. DNA for the CDR3: TGTGCCAGCGGTGGGTTGGCGGATACGCAGTATTTT.

This clonotype was seen a few times. The rearrangement joins TRBV18 to TRBJ1-1; a weak D match, TRBD1 (5 bases). Trimming removed 2 bases from V and 0 bases from J, with 10 bases in between. The CDR3 contains 15 residues. Germline V gene sequence: CDR1 KGHSH, CDR2 LQKENI. For the CDR3, the DNA is TGTGCCAGCTCACCAAACGCAGGGTTGAACACTGAAGCTTTCTTT. This codes for CASSPNAGLNTEAFF.

This clonotype was seen more than once but under ten times. V and J are TRBV5-4 and TRBJ2-7, with TRBD1 identical over 7 bases. Germline trimming cut 3 bases from V and 5 bases from J; bases unmatched to any gene: 14. The CDR3 has 16 amino acids. The germline gives CDR1 SGHNT, CDR2 YYREEE (reference sequence). CDR3 bases: TGTGCCAGCAGCTCAACCCGACAGGGTCGAGGTGACGAGCAGTACTTC. It codes for CASSSTRQGRGDEQYF.

This clonotype was recorded at least ten times. The J gene is TRBJ2-3, the V gene TRBV6-1; no clear D gene. CDR3 size: 14 residues. V was cut by 5 bases and J by 2 bases, with 11 bases left in between. Germline lookup yields CDR1 MNHNS and CDR2 SASEGT. The CDR3 DNA reads as TGTGCCAGCAGTTACGGGCAACACACAGATACGCAGTATTTT. Its translation: CASSYGQHTDTQYF.

The CDR3 region has the DNA TGTGCCAGCAGCGTAGTAGGTGGCGGGGAGCTGTTTTTT. As protein: CASSVVGGGELFF. The rearrangement uses TRBV9 and TRBJ2-2; D ambiguous. The CDR3 is made up of 13 amino acids. Germline loops: CDR1 SGDLS, CDR2 YYNGEE. V was cut by 0 bases and J by 7 bases, with 7 bases left in between. The full variable domain, its missing parts supplied by reference TRBV9 and TRBJ2-2, is DSGVTQTPKHLITATGQRVTLRCSPRSGDLSVYWYQQSLDQGLQFLIQYYNGEERAKGNILERFSAQQFPDLHSELNLSSLELGDSALYFCASSVVGGGELFFGEGSRLTVL.

This clonotype has ten or more counts. The chain has TRBV19 and TRBJ1-1; D remains unclear. Trimming removed 10 bases at V and 6 bases at J, with 21 bases between. The CDR3 consists of 14 residues. Germline V gene sequence: CDR1 LNHDA, CDR2 SQIVND (reference sequence). This CDR3 is CATTRGGELAEAFF. CDR3 nucleotides: TGTGCCACAACGCGAGGTGGGGAGTTGGCTGAAGCTTTCTTT.

This clonotype was seen many times. The J gene is TRBJ2-4, the V gene TRBV11-2; D might be TRBD1 or TRBD2, each matching 5 bases. Germline CDR1 SGHAT, CDR2 FQNNGV. This CDR3 comprises 13 residues. Trimming took 3 bases from V and 7 from J, leaving 10 bases between them. Here the CDR3 DNA reads TGTGCCAGCAGCTTGGGACGGTGGAACATTCAGTACTTC. Its protein is CASSLGRWNIQYF.

This clonotype was observed a handful of times. J is TRBJ2-3 and V is TRBV6-1; no reliable D call. CDR1 MNHNS and CDR2 SASEGT come from the germline V gene. V was pared by 3 bases and J by 4 bases, with 5 bases between. The CDR3 loop spans 12 amino acids. This CDR3 reads CASSDTSDTQYF. The CDR3 nucleotides read TGTGCCAGCAGTGACACATCAGATACGCAGTATTTT.

Here the CDR3 DNA reads TGTGCCAGCAGGGTTCCGGGACAGACCCTTTCTGCTAATGAAAAACTGTTTTTT. This encodes CASRVPGQTLSANEKLFF. The chain is built from TRBV7-6 and TRBJ1-4, with TRBD1 matching over 7 bases. This CDR3 contains 18 residues. Trimming took 6 bases from V and 3 from J; bases not matched to a gene: 16. CDR1 and CDR2 from the germline V gene are SGHVS and FNYEAQ.

This clonotype has at least ten counts. The gene calls are TRBV30 and TRBJ1-4; D gene ambiguous. Trimming stripped 2 bases from V and 8 bases from J, with 12 bases between. The germline V gene has CDR1 GTSNPN and CDR2 SVGIG (reference sequence). The CDR3 extends over 13 amino acids. CDR3 nucleotide sequence: TGTGCCTGGAGTCCCTTACCGCGCGAAAAACTGTTTTTT. Translated, it gives CAWSPLPREKLFF.

At least ten counts were recorded for this clonotype. This chain uses TRBV18 with TRBJ1-5, with no clear D. With 5 bases removed from V and 1 base from J, the gap between germline ends came to 9 bases. The V gene's germline CDR1 is KGHSH and CDR2 LQKENI. The CDR3 loop spans 14 amino acids. In nucleotides, the CDR3 is TGTGCCAGCTCATCCACAGCGAGCAATCAGCCCCAGCATTTT. It yields the protein CASSSTASNQPQHF.

The CDR3 DNA reads as TGCAGTGCTAGAGCGCTACCAACAGGGGGCTGGGACTCCTACAATGAGCAGTTCTTC. This gives the protein CSARALPTGGWDSYNEQFF. This chain uses TRBV20-1 with TRBJ2-1, with 9 bases aligning to TRBD1. V lost 1 base and J lost 0; bases outside the gene matches: 13. Germline V lookup: CDR1 DFQATT, CDR2 SNEGSKA (reference sequence). This CDR3 region has 19 residues.

This clonotype turned up a few times. This chain links TRBV12-3 or TRBV12-4 with TRBJ2-1; D assignment may be TRBD1 or TRBD2 (7 bases each). The CDR3 has 14 residues. The V gene lost 6 bases and the J gene lost 9 bases, with 18 bases spanning the gap. The CDR3, as DNA: TGTGCCAGCAGCCTGACCAGGGGGGGTGTTGAGCAGTTCTTC. This encodes CASSLTRGGVEQFF.

This clonotype has more than one count but fewer than ten. The chain has TRBV10-1 and TRBJ1-6; D is unresolved. The ends were cut back, 5 bases at V and 7 bases at J, with 9 bases in the middle. This CDR3 has 13 residues. CDR1 and CDR2 (germline): WNHNN, SYGVQD (reference sequence). The CDR3: CASSPGRNSPLHF. CDR3 in DNA: TGCGCCAGCAGTCCGGGCCGGAATTCACCCCTCCACTTT.

This sequence joins TRBV5-1 and TRBJ2-5; TRBD2 matches at 9 bases. CDR1 is SGHRS and CDR2 is YFSETQ in the germline V gene. The trim removed 4 bases at V and 5 bases at J, leaving 9 bases unmatched. The CDR3 totals 15 residues. The CDR3 loop reads CASSQGLAPIETQYF. CDR3 bases: TGCGCCAGCAGCCAAGGACTAGCGCCGATCGAGACCCAGTACTTC.

CDR3 bases: TGTGCCAGCAGCTTAATTCGCAGCAACAATGAGCAGTTCTTC. Translated, it gives CASSLIRSNNEQFF. This chain uses TRBV7-2 with TRBJ2-1; no clear D. Germline assignment: CDR1 SGHTA and CDR2 FQGNSA. The CDR3 length is 14 residues. The V gene lost 2 bases and the J gene lost 5 bases, with 10 bases spanning the gap.

This clonotype was counted between two and nine times. The CDR3 protein is CASSLGLGDWHTEAFF. CDR3 coding DNA: TGTGCCAGCAGCTTGGGGTTAGGAGATTGGCACACTGAAGCTTTCTTT. V usage is TRBV5-6 and J usage is TRBJ1-1; D unclear. The CDR3 has 16 residues. From germline, CDR1 is SGHDT and CDR2 YYEEEE. V lost 0 bases, J lost 3 bases, and 15 bases lay in between.

There are many counts of this clonotype. This sequence joins TRBV20-1 and TRBJ2-5; D ambiguous. The V end was cut by 5 bases, the J end by 5 bases, with 15 bases between. Germline V gene sequence: CDR1 DFQATT, CDR2 SNEGSKA (reference sequence). This CDR3 contains 13 residues. CDR3 coding DNA: TGCAGTGCTTGGCAGTCCGGATTGGAGACCCAGTACTTC. Translated: CSAWQSGLETQYF.

This clonotype has ten or more counts. The chain carries TRBV9 and TRBJ1-4; 8 bases map to TRBD1. Germline values: CDR1 SGDLS, CDR2 YYNGEE. The CDR3 sequence is 16 residues long. The junction had 11 bases not matched to a gene; V was cut back by 4 bases and J by 6 bases. The DNA of the CDR3 is TGTGCCAGCAGCTCGAACAGGGGGGAGGACTATGAAAAACTGTTTTTT. The encoded protein is CASSSNRGEDYEKLFF. The entire variable domain, with the rest obtained from reference TRBV9 and TRBJ1-4, is as follows: DSGVTQTPKHLITATGQRVTLRCSPRSGDLSVYWYQQSLDQGLQFLIQYYNGEERAKGNILERFSAQQFPDLHSELNLSSLELGDSALYFCASSSNRGEDYEKLFFGSGTQLSVL.